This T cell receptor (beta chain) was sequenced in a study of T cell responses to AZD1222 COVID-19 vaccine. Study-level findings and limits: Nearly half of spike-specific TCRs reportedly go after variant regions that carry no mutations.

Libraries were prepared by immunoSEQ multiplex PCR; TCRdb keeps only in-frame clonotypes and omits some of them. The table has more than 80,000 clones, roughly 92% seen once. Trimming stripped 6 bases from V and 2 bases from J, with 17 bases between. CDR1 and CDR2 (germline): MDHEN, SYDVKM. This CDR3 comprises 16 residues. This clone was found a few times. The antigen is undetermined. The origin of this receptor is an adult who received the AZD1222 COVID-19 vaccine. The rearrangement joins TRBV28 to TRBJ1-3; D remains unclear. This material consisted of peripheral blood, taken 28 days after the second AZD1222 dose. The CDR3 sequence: CASSPRARRAGNTIYF. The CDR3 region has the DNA TGTGCCAGCAGCCCTCGGGCCCGGAGAGCTGGAAACACCATATATTTT.